This T cell receptor (beta chain) was sequenced during a study of brain metastases from non-small cell lung cancer. Sequencing was performed with immunoSEQ multiplex PCR; in TCRdb, only in-frame clones are kept and a portion is missing. The data contain almost 4,500 clones, about 81% of them singletons. The CDR3 covers 15 residues. CDR1 is SGDLS, CDR2 YYNGEE, per germline. The V gene end was trimmed by 0 bases and the J gene end by 0 bases; junction bases not matched to a gene: 3. The sample was tumor-adjacent normal tissue. This receptor was taken from a donor older than 35 with non-small cell lung cancer. This chain links TRBV9 with TRBJ2-7; 7 bases align to TRBD1. The CDR3 sequence is CASSVEDRSSYEQYF. In DNA, the CDR3 is TGTGCCAGCAGCGTAGAGGACAGGAGCTCCTACGAGCAGTACTTC. The entire variable domain, with the rest obtained from reference TRBV9 and TRBJ2-7, is as follows: DSGVTQTPKHLITATGQRVTLRCSPRSGDLSVYWYQQSLDQGLQFLIQYYNGEERAKGNILERFSAQQFPDLHSELNLSSLELGDSALYFCASSVEDRSSYEQYFGPGTRLTVT.